The 22 T cell receptor beta chains given below trace back to one sample, sequenced in a study of spatial heterogeneity in lung cancer. Study conclusions and caveats: The number of expanded tumor alpha and beta chains correlated with mutation number.

One entry per CDR3 protein, called by TCRdb with MiXCR from the 5' RACE reads. Of about 13,000 distinct CDR3 sequences listed, 5% to 6% are singletons. These TCRs are of unknown antigen specificity. The time point was: sample taken at primary tumor resection. Sequences were derived from lung tumor tissue, sampled at surgery. The receptors originated from a female donor with early-stage non-small cell lung cancer.

The rearrangement joins TRBV7-9 to TRBJ2-5; the D is unclear. Germline loops: CDR1 SEHNR, CDR2 FQNEAQ (reference sequence). V was cut by 5 bases and J by 5 bases, with 6 bases left in between. There are 11 residues in the CDR3. CDR3 coding DNA: TGTGCCAGCAGCGTCGGGGAGACCCAGTACTTC. Translation: CASSVGETQYF.

This rearrangement joins TRBV7-2 to TRBJ2-5, with D tentatively TRBD2 (7 bases). Germline V gene sequence: CDR1 SGHTA, CDR2 FQGNSA. This CDR3 comprises 15 residues. Between the trimmed V and J ends, which lost 4 bases and 0 bases, there was a span of 12 bases. CDR3 sequence: CASSWGGSDQETQYF. CDR3 nucleotide sequence: TGTGCCAGCAGCTGGGGGGGCTCGGACCAAGAGACCCAGTACTTC.

This clonotype was counted ten times or more. The V and J genes are TRBV9 and TRBJ2-5; no definite D call. The CDR3 is 17 residues long. Germline CDR1 reads SGDLS; CDR2 reads YYNGEE. The V end lost 3 bases, the J end lost 2 bases, and 20 bases lay between the germline ends. CDR3 amino acids: CASSGPRARAPQETQYF. The CDR3 bases are TGTGCCAGCAGCGGACCCCGGGCTCGGGCCCCACAAGAGACCCAGTACTTC.

In its sample, this clonotype was seen many times. The chain has TRBV11-3 and TRBJ2-7, with D possibly being TRBD1 or TRBD2 (5 bases each). Trimming took off 0 bases at V and 3 bases at J, with 12 bases between the two ends. The CDR3 has 15 residues. Germline V gives CDR1 SGHNT, CDR2 YENEEA. Here the CDR3 reads CASSLDSGPSYEQYF. CDR3 coding DNA: TGTGCCAGCAGCTTAGATTCGGGACCGAGCTACGAGCAGTACTTC.

This clonotype was seen a few times. This rearrangement joins TRBV2 to TRBJ2-2, with D perhaps matching TRBD2 (5 bases). Between the trimmed V and J ends, which lost 7 bases and 2 bases, there was a span of 11 bases. The length of the CDR3 is 14 residues. Germline V lookup: CDR1 SNHLY, CDR2 FYNNEI. The CDR3 is CASTERDNTGELFF. CDR3 coding DNA: TGTGCCAGCACAGAACGGGATAACACCGGGGAGCTGTTTTTT.

This clonotype showed up just once. J is TRBJ2-1 and V is TRBV7-3, with unresolved D. The CDR3 is made up of 13 amino acids. V lost 3 bases to trimming and J lost 6 bases, with 9 bases between them. Germline CDR1 reads SGHTA; CDR2 reads FQGTGA. The CDR3 protein is CASSFGPFNEQFF. The DNA for the CDR3 is TGTGCCAGCAGCTTCGGTCCCTTCAATGAGCAGTTCTTC.

This clonotype was seen repeatedly, ten times or more. The chain carries TRBV28 and TRBJ2-7, with 8 bases lining up with TRBD1. CDR3 size: 15 residues. Looked up from germline, CDR1 is MDHEN and CDR2 is SYDVKM. V shed 5 bases and J 4 bases; nucleotides not matched to a gene: 10. The CDR3: CASSLIGQGAYEQYF. In nucleotides, the CDR3 is TGTGCCAGCAGTCTAATCGGCCAGGGGGCGTACGAGCAGTACTTC.

This clonotype was counted many times. For the CDR3, the DNA is TGCAGTGCTGTTGTACAATGGGGCATGAACACTGAAGCTTTCTTT. This translates into CSAVVQWGMNTEAFF. This chain joins TRBV20-1 and TRBJ1-1; tentative D call: TRBD1 (5 bases). V was clipped by 5 bases and J by 0 bases, with 16 bases between them. Looked up from germline, CDR1 is DFQATT and CDR2 is SNEGSKA (reference sequence). CDR3 length: 15 residues.

This clonotype was observed at least ten times. The genes are TRBV11-2 and TRBJ2-3; 7 bases are a match to TRBD2. V trimming: 10 bases; J trimming: 6 bases; junction bases outside the gene matches: 19. The CDR3 runs to 16 residues. CDR1 SGHAT and CDR2 FQNNGV come from the germline V gene. Here the CDR3 DNA reads TGTGCCACGACGAGGGCTCTGCGGGGGAACTTGGATACGCAGTATTTT. Translated: CATTRALRGNLDTQYF. Full variable domain (missing parts from reference TRBV11-2 and TRBJ2-3): EAGVAQSPRYKIIEKRQSVAFWCNPISGHATLYWYQQILGQGPKLLIQFQNNGVVDDSQLPKDRFSAERLKGVDSTLKIQPAKLEDSAVYLCATTRALRGNLDTQYFGPGTRLTVL.

This clonotype was picked up many times. V gene TRBV6-5 combines with J gene TRBJ1-6; D remains ambiguous. Germline V gives CDR1 MNHEY, CDR2 SVGAGI. V was shortened by 0 bases and J by 3 bases, with 6 bases between the two germline ends. The CDR3 runs to 15 residues. CDR3 amino acids: CASSYSPVYNSPLHF. CDR3 bases: TGTGCCAGCAGTTACTCCCCGGTCTATAATTCACCCCTCCACTTT.

In its sample, this clonotype ranks as medium-sized. The rearrangement links TRBV6-6 to TRBJ1-1; no definite D call. V lost 1 base and J 1 base, leaving 4 bases between the germline ends. This CDR3 comprises 13 residues. CDR1 and CDR2 from the germline V gene are MNHNY and SVGAGI (reference sequence). The CDR3 sequence: CASSYFGNTEAFF. CDR3 DNA sequence: TGTGCCAGCAGTTACTTTGGGAACACTGAAGCTTTCTTT.

This clonotype has ten or more counts. The genes are TRBV7-9 and TRBJ1-4, with D possibly TRBD1 on 6 matching bases. Germline CDR1 is SEHNR and CDR2 is FQNEAQ (reference sequence). The CDR3 length is 14 residues. V lost 3 bases and J lost 5, with 10 bases in between. CDR3 amino acids: CASSFDGGNEKLFF. DNA for the CDR3: TGTGCCAGCAGCTTCGACGGGGGCAATGAAAAACTGTTTTTT.

This clonotype was seen at least ten times. V is TRBV29-1 and J is TRBJ2-7, with D perhaps being TRBD1 or TRBD2 (5 bases each). In germline, CDR1 is SQVTM, CDR2 ANQGSEA. This CDR3 is built from 13 residues. The ends were cut back, 4 bases at V and 3 bases at J, with 13 bases in the middle. Written as DNA, the CDR3 is TGCAGCGTTGGATCCGGGGCGGGCTACGAGCAGTACTTC. It encodes CSVGSGAGYEQYF.

This clonotype was seen ten or more times. Written as DNA, the CDR3 is TGTGCCAGCAGTAAGGGGGCCGATTATGGCTACACCTTC. Its protein is CASSKGADYGYTF. The genes are TRBV6-5 and TRBJ1-2; 7 nucleotides match TRBD1. CDR3 size: 13 residues. J gave up 5 bases and V 5 bases, and 5 bases lay outside the gene matches. CDR1 MNHEY and CDR2 SVGAGI come from the germline V gene.

This clonotype was detected many times. The chain recombines TRBV5-1 with TRBJ1-1; no reliable D call. The V and J ends lost 0 bases and 8 bases respectively, with 5 bases between them. The length of the CDR3 is 11 residues. CDR1 SGHRS and CDR2 YFSETQ come from the germline V gene. The CDR3, as DNA: TGCGCCAGCAGCTTGGCCGGCGAAGCTTTCTTT. Protein product: CASSLAGEAFF.

This clonotype was seen ten or more times. The rearrangement joins TRBV7-2 to TRBJ2-3, with a tentative D call TRBD1 (7 bases). This CDR3 has 14 residues. Germline CDR1 SGHTA, CDR2 FQGNSA. Trimming stripped 11 bases from V and 6 bases from J, with 21 bases between. The CDR3 DNA reads TGTGCCGAAGGGGGGCGGACAGGAGGCGATACGCAGTATTTT. The encoded protein is CAEGGRTGGDTQYF. The variable domain in full, with the rest retrieved from reference TRBV7-2 and TRBJ2-3, is GAGVSQSPSNKVTEKGKDVELRCDPISGHTALYWYRQSLGQGLEFLIYFQGNSAPDKSGLPSDRFSAERTGGSVSTLTIQRTQQEDSAVYLCAEGGRTGGDTQYFGPGTRLTVL.

This clonotype has ten or more counts. The V call is TRBV20-1, the J call TRBJ2-3; D gene ambiguous. The CDR3 contains 14 residues. The V gene's germline CDR1 is DFQATT and CDR2 SNEGSKA (reference sequence). The V gene lost 0 bases and the J gene lost 5 bases, with 12 bases spanning the gap. The CDR3 sequence: CSARDRSFQDTQYF. Written as DNA, the CDR3 is TGCAGTGCTAGAGATAGGTCTTTCCAAGATACGCAGTATTTT.

This clonotype has at least ten counts. The V and J genes are TRBV6-5 and TRBJ2-2; TRBD2 aligns across 10 bases. Per germline, CDR1 MNHEY and CDR2 SVGAGI. With V trimmed by 6 bases and J by 5 bases, 6 bases remained unmatched. The CDR3 has 15 amino acids. Here the CDR3 DNA reads TGTGCCAGCAGGCGCAGCGGGGGGGCAACCGGGGAGCTGTTTTTT. Its protein is CASRRSGGATGELFF.

This clonotype has ten or more counts. The chain links TRBV12-3 or TRBV12-4 to TRBJ1-5; the match to TRBD1 covers 7 bases. After removal of 5 bases from V and 4 bases from J, the junction contained 5 bases not matched to a gene. The CDR3 sequence is 14 residues long. CDR3 region: CASSVQGSNQPQHF. CDR3 nucleotide sequence: TGTGCCAGCAGTGTACAGGGGTCGAATCAGCCCCAGCATTTT.

The V call is TRBV30, the J call TRBJ1-2; 7 bases map to TRBD1. V shed 2 bases and J 8 bases; nucleotides not matched to a gene: 5. From germline, CDR1 is GTSNPN and CDR2 SVGIG (reference sequence). There are 12 residues in the CDR3. Written as DNA, the CDR3 is TGTGCCTGGAGTATCGACAGGGTCGGCTACACCTTC. Translation: CAWSIDRVGYTF.

This clonotype is deemed medium-sized. The chain uses TRBV10-3 and TRBJ2-1, with 8 nucleotides matching TRBD2. The germline V gene encodes CDR1 ENHRY and CDR2 SYGVKD. Trimming cost V 6 bases and J 8 bases; bases outside gene matches: 9. CDR3 length: 14 residues. The CDR3 reads CAISPTGGKHEQFF. CDR3 DNA: TGTGCCATCAGCCCCACGGGGGGGAAGCATGAGCAGTTCTTC.

The table lists this clonotype with many counts. The V and J genes are TRBV5-6 and TRBJ2-5; possible D gene TRBD2, 5 bases. V lost 0 bases to trimming and J lost 3 bases, with 9 bases between them. The length of the CDR3 is 14 residues. Germline V gene sequence: CDR1 SGHDT, CDR2 YYEEEE. The CDR3 region is CASSLGRAEETQYF. The CDR3 DNA is TGTGCCAGCAGCTTGGGCCGAGCGGAAGAGACCCAGTACTTC.